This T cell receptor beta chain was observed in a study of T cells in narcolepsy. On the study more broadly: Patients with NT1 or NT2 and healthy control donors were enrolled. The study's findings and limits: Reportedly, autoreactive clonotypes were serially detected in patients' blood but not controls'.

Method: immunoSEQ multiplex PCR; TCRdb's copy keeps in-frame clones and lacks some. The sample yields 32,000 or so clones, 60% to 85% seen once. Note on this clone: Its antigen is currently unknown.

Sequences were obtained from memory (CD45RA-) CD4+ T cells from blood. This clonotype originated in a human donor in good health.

The CDR3 sequence: CASSFLGQGGRNGYTF. Here the CDR3 DNA reads TGTGCCAGCAGTTTCCTCGGACAGGGGGGCCGTAATGGCTACACCTTC. The chain couples TRBV27 to TRBJ1-2; 10 bases match TRBD1. Per the germline V gene, CDR1 is MNHEY and CDR2 is SMNVEV (reference sequence). The J segment lost 6 bases and the V segment lost 3 bases, leaving 10 bases of the junction unmatched. This CDR3 contains 16 residues.